The 13 T cell receptor beta chains in this list originate from one sample, sequenced in a study of blood T cells in healthy people across ages. Alongside a J-beta primer mix, a sample-barcoded 5' primer served in a second PCR lasting roughly 6 to 12 cycles. TCRdb passed the 5' RACE reads through MiXCR, listing each CDR3 protein once. The sample has about 1.4 million distinct CDR3 sequences, approximately 59% seen once. The specimen sequenced was blood. The receptor set was obtained from a man between 18 and 29 years old in good health.

This rearrangement joins TRBV4-3 to TRBJ2-7, with a possible D match to TRBD2 (5 bases). The CDR3 has 15 residues. Per the germline V gene, CDR1 is LGHNA and CDR2 is YSLEER. V shed 6 bases and J shed 3 bases, with 18 bases lying between them. The CDR3 DNA sequence: TGCGCCAGCAGTCTTACACTCGGGGAGAGCTACGAGCAGTACTTC. It is translated as CASSLTLGESYEQYF.

The table lists this clonotype with a few counts. The V and J genes are TRBV12-3 or TRBV12-4 and TRBJ2-5, with 9 bases matching TRBD1. V gave up 2 bases and J gave up 5 bases; unmatched junction bases: 6. The CDR3 covers 15 residues. The CDR3 coding sequence is TGTGCCAGCAGTTTATACGGGACAGGGAAGGAGACCCAGTACTTC. Translating gives CASSLYGTGKETQYF.

This clonotype was detected only a few times. The rearrangement joins TRBV7-7 to TRBJ2-1, with D maybe TRBD1 (5 bases). The CDR3 has 16 residues. V dropped 1 base and J dropped 7 bases, with 17 bases sitting between them. The germline CDR1 and CDR2 sequences are SSHAT and FNYEAQ (reference sequence). The CDR3 spells CASSLDPETSGNEQFF. The CDR3 nucleotides are TGTGCCAGCAGCTTAGATCCCGAAACATCAGGGAATGAGCAGTTCTTC.

The chain has TRBV7-9 and TRBJ2-3; D not resolved. Looked up from germline, CDR1 is SEHNR and CDR2 is FQNEAQ (reference sequence). V dropped 3 bases and J dropped 2 bases, with 15 bases sitting between them. This CDR3 is 16 amino acids long. Here the CDR3 reads CASSFLPDGVTDTQYF. CDR3 DNA sequence: TGTGCCAGCAGCTTTCTTCCCGATGGGGTCACAGATACGCAGTATTTT.

There are a few counts of this clonotype. The chain combines TRBV3-1 with TRBJ1-2, with 7 bases lining up with TRBD1. With 3 bases clipped from V and 9 bases from J, the junction kept 13 bases outside the gene matches. This CDR3 has 15 residues. Germline V gene sequence: CDR1 LGHDT, CDR2 YNNKEL (reference sequence). The CDR3: CASSHLPAGTESYTF. The CDR3 bases are TGTGCCAGCAGCCACCTACCCGCCGGGACAGAGAGCTACACCTTC.

This chain connects TRBV19 to TRBJ2-7; no definite D call. The CDR3 is 14 residues long. Germline-derived CDR1 and CDR2 are LNHDA and SQIVND (reference sequence). V was trimmed by 4 bases and J by 0 bases, leaving 10 bases between them. CDR3 protein: CASSSLGTSYEQYF. The CDR3 DNA is TGTGCCAGTAGTAGTCTTGGTACCTCCTACGAGCAGTACTTC.

The chain has TRBV25-1 and TRBJ1-1; D is undetermined. V was trimmed by 3 bases and J by 3 bases, leaving 8 bases between them. Germline CDR1 and CDR2: MGHDK and SYGVNS. This CDR3 region has 13 residues. The CDR3 DNA sequence: TGTGCCAGCAGTGAGGGAAAGGACACTGAAGCTTTCTTT. Translating it yields CASSEGKDTEAFF.

J is TRBJ1-1 and V is TRBV6-5; no clear D. CDR1 is MNHEY, CDR2 SVGAGI, per germline. The CDR3 sequence is 15 residues long. V lost 6 bases to trimming and J lost 5 bases, with 19 bases between them. The CDR3 DNA is TGTGCCAGCAGGGCTATACTCGGCGGGAAGACTGAAGCTTTCTTT. Translated: CASRAILGGKTEAFF.

This chain uses TRBV6-5 with TRBJ1-1; D is ambiguous. V dropped 2 bases and J dropped 1 base, with 8 bases sitting between them. The CDR3 length is 14 residues. The germline V gene encodes CDR1 MNHEY and CDR2 SVGAGI. The CDR3 region is CASSYRYGNTEAFF. Written as DNA, the CDR3 is TGTGCCAGCAGTTACCGGTATGGGAACACTGAAGCTTTCTTT.

In its sample, this clonotype was seen a few times. The chain recombines TRBV9 with TRBJ1-2, with 8 bases fitting TRBD1. V was clipped by 1 base and J by 8 bases; unmatched bases: 13. This CDR3 has 16 residues. The germline V gene has CDR1 SGDLS and CDR2 YYNGEE. The CDR3 here is CASSVHPSGGITGYTF. The CDR3 region has the DNA TGTGCCAGCAGCGTACACCCCTCAGGGGGCATTACGGGCTACACCTTC.

This chain uses TRBV15 with TRBJ2-1, with 14 bases aligning to TRBD2. Germline assignment: CDR1 LNHNV and CDR2 YYDKDF (reference sequence). The CDR3 runs 19 residues. V lost 1 base and J lost 5; bases outside the gene matches: 10. In DNA, the CDR3 is TGTGCCACCAGCAGAGCCCCCGGACTAGCGGGAGGCCCGGACAATGAGCAGTTCTTC. Its translation: CATSRAPGLAGGPDNEQFF.

This clonotype was recorded a few times. The chain uses TRBV2 and TRBJ2-1; D is perhaps TRBD2 (5 bases). V shed 6 bases and J shed 5 bases, with 14 bases lying between them. Germline loops: CDR1 SNHLY, CDR2 FYNNEI. This CDR3 comprises 14 residues. CDR3 protein: CASSPSLDHNEQFF. CDR3 coding DNA: TGTGCCAGCAGCCCCTCACTAGACCACAATGAGCAGTTCTTC.

The gene calls are TRBV7-9 and TRBJ2-1; TRBD1 might be the D (5 bases). This CDR3 has 13 residues. Germline V gene sequence: CDR1 SEHNR, CDR2 FQNEAQ (reference sequence). Deletions cut 0 bases from V and 14 bases from J, with 14 bases between. The CDR3 reads CASSLALKGLKFF. In DNA form, the CDR3 reads TGTGCCAGCAGCTTAGCGCTGAAGGGGCTCAAGTTCTTC.